This TCR beta chain was sequenced for a study of T-cell reconstitution after alpha-beta-depleted transplantation in children. Germline CDR1 is SGHRS and CDR2 is YFSETQ. The CDR3 consists of 15 residues. V lost 0 bases to trimming and J lost 8 bases; unmatched junction nucleotides: 6. The library targeted TCRbeta and was prepared with unique molecular identifiers. TCRdb analysed the PCR reads with MiXCR anew, one entry per CDR3 protein. The sample records around 700,000 distinct CDR3 sequences, around 13% being singletons. Sequenced here: PBMCs, sampled before TCRalphabeta/CD19-depleted stem cell transplant. The TCR originated in a girl aged 2 to 9 with congenital amegakaryocytic thrombocytopenia, due to receive a stem cell transplant. The J gene is TRBJ2-1, the V gene TRBV5-1; 9 bases align to TRBD2. The CDR3 DNA reads as TGCGCCAGCAGCTTGGCTAGCGGGATAATTCATGAGCAGTTCTTC. It translates to CASSLASGIIHEQFF.